The entry that follows covers one T cell receptor (beta chain) sequence. Its antigen is not known. The junction differs from germline at one of its ends, possibly a read error. Time point described: newly diagnosed GD, antithyroid drugs for less than 3 months. The TCR library was made from RNA extracted from PBMCs. CDR1 and CDR2 (germline): KGHDR, SFDVKD. The CDR3 is made up of 14 amino acids. Arm-PCR with iRepertoire HTBI primers amplified the CDR3 regions for these TCR beta libraries. A single record per CDR3 protein comes from TCRdb applying MiXCR to the multiplex PCR reads. The sample holds 540,000 or so distinct CDR3 sequences, approximately 15% seen once. This sample stems from a study of regulatory T cells in long-lasting Graves disease. The study, taken as a whole, reports: The number of shared public clonotypes was higher in persistent patients (around 2,500) than new patients (966).

These sequences were also reported in another study, on T cells in Graves' hyperthyroidism and ophthalmopathy. That work adds: Ophthalmopathy was model-predicted a median approximately 6.9 months pre-onset.

This clonotype originated in a man aged 25-45 years with Graves disease. V usage is TRBV24-1 and J usage is TRBJ2-1, with 8 bases fitting TRBD2. The sample consisted of peripheral blood mononuclear cells (PBMCs), taken at new diagnosis, from a patient treated with antithyroid drugs. The CDR3 coding sequence is TGTGCCACCAGCTCTCCCGGGGGGGCCAATGGGCAGTTCTTC. It yields the protein CATSSPGGANGQFF.